Described below is a single T cell receptor beta chain sequence and its context. What it binds is not known. This clone may be a read error of a much larger clone one base away. Without the conserved terminal phenylalanine or tryptophan, this CDR3 likely stems from a read error. This sample was taken from a study of tumor-infiltrating lymphocytes in primary liver carcinoma. Study overall: The patients, men and women alike, were aged 30 to 69 years. Lesions, classed as T1-T3 N0M0, spanned roughly 4 to 10 cm across. Read depth, roughly 3.65 to 7.5 million productive TCRbeta reads, did not differ significantly between tissues. Study-level results: Tumor-blood pairs (like tumor-adjacent pairs) overlapped less than tumor region pairs did.

Using a constant-region primer together with ProtoScript II reverse transcriptase, TCR beta cDNA was made from around 500 ng of total RNA. Libraries covering TCR beta were generated through three nested multiplex PCR rounds (using a slightly modified ARM-PCR). Both of the initial two PCR rounds ran for approximately 10 cycles and employed TRBV1-TRBV30 forward primers alongside a C-beta reverse primer. MiXCR, applied by TCRdb to the multiplex PCR reads, yields one record per CDR3 protein. The sample contains under 200,000 distinct CDR3 sequences, around four fifths of which appear only once. Trimming took 1 base from V and 9 from J, leaving 11 bases between them. The CDR3 contains 13 residues. Germline V gene data show CDR1 as SGHDT and CDR2 as YYEEEE. Co-extraction of both nucleic acids (RNA and DNA) used about 19-33 mg of unsorted bulk tissue.

The gene calls are TRBV5-6 and TRBJ2-1; no clear D. The source of this sequence is a middle-aged man with primary liver carcinoma and hepatitis B virus infection. Sequencing input: tumor tissue from primary liver carcinoma. The CDR3, as DNA: TGTGCCAGCAGCTTGTTTAGGGTCGGTGAGCAGTTCTAC. This encodes CASSLFRVGEQFY.